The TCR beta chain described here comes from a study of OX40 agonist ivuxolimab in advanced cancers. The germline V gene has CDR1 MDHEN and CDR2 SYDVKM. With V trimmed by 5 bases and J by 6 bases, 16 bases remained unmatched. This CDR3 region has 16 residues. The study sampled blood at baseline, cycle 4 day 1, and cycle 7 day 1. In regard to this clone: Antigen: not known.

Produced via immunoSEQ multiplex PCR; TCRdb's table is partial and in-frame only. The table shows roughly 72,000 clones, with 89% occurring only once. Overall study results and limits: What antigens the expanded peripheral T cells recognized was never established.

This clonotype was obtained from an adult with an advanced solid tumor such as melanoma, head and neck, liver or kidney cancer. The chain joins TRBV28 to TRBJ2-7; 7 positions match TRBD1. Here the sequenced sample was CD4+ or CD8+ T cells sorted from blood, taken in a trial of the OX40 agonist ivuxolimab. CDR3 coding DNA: TGTGCCAGCAGTCTAGAGCGACAGGGATTCCTAGGCGAGCAGTACTTC. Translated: CASSLERQGFLGEQYF.